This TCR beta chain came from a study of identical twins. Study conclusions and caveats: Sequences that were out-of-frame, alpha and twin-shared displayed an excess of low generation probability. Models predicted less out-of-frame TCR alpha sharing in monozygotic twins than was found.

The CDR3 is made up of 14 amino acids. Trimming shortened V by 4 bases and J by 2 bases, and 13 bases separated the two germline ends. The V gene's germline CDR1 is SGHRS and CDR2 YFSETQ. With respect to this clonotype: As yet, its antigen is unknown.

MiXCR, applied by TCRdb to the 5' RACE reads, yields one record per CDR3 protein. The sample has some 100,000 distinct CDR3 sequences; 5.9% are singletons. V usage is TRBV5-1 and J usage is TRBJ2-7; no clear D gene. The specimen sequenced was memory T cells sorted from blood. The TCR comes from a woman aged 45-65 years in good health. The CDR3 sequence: CASSPDGRTYEQYF. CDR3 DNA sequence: TGCGCCAGCAGCCCGGACGGAAGAACCTACGAGCAGTACTTC.